Each of the 15 T cell receptor beta chains below was sequenced from the same sample in a study of blood T cell repertoires in COVID-19. Produced via immunoSEQ multiplex PCR; TCRdb's table is partial and in-frame only. The sample yields 200,000 to 250,000 clones, about four fifths seen once. Sequences were obtained from PBMCs or T cells enriched from blood (not recorded which). These receptors all stem from a woman aged 35 to 49 who had recovered from COVID-19.

This clone appeared many times. Here the CDR3 DNA reads TGTGCCAGCGGAGGACCCACAGATACGCAGTATTTT. This codes for CASGGPTDTQYF. The chain couples TRBV7-9 to TRBJ2-3, with D possibly TRBD2 on 5 matching bases. The CDR3 extends over 12 amino acids. V was shortened by 8 bases and J by 2 bases, with 8 bases between the two germline ends. Germline lookup yields CDR1 SEHNR and CDR2 FQNEAQ (reference sequence).

This sequence joins TRBV6-5 and TRBJ1-2; the D gene is possibly TRBD1 (5 bases). Per the germline V gene, CDR1 is MNHEY and CDR2 is SVGAGI. V lost 2 bases and J lost 2, with 15 bases in between. This CDR3 contains 16 residues. CDR3 bases: TGTGCCAGCAGTTACCAACCAGGGATTCTGAACTATGGCTACACCTTC. Translating it yields CASSYQPGILNYGYTF.

This chain uses TRBV10-3 with TRBJ1-3, with D maybe TRBD1 (6 bases). The germline V gene has CDR1 ENHRY and CDR2 SYGVKD. Deletions cut 10 bases from V and 0 bases from J, with 10 bases between. The CDR3 runs to 13 residues. The CDR3 DNA follows: TGTGCCAGCACAGGGATCTCTGGAAACACCATATATTTT. It yields the protein CASTGISGNTIYF.

V gene TRBV7-8 combines with J gene TRBJ1-3; the D gene is possibly TRBD1 (6 bases). This CDR3 has 16 amino acids. Germline lookup yields CDR1 SGHVS and CDR2 FQNEAQ. V was trimmed by 5 bases and J by 0 bases, leaving 14 bases between them. The CDR3 reads CASSKRTELSGNTIYF. The CDR3 region has the DNA TGTGCCAGCAGCAAAAGGACAGAACTCTCTGGAAACACCATATATTTT.

The chain is built from TRBV19 and TRBJ2-2; TRBD2 might be the D (5 bases). This CDR3 is built from 15 residues. Germline CDR1 and CDR2: LNHDA and SQIVND (reference sequence). Trimming took 7 bases from V and 5 from J, leaving 17 bases between them. The CDR3 reads CASKSRLAWTGELFF. CDR3 bases: TGTGCCAGTAAATCGCGGCTAGCATGGACCGGGGAGCTGTTTTTT.

In this sample, this clone turned up once. V gene TRBV20-1 combines with J gene TRBJ1-2; the D is unclear. CDR3 length: 11 residues. V was pared by 0 bases and J by 3 bases, with 2 bases between. Germline lookup yields CDR1 DFQATT and CDR2 SNEGSKA (reference sequence). CDR3 protein: CSARDYYGYTF. In DNA, the CDR3 is TGCAGTGCTAGAGACTACTATGGCTACACCTTC.

V gene TRBV7-2 combines with J gene TRBJ2-3; 10 positions match TRBD2. CDR3 length: 16 residues. J gave up 2 bases and V 5 bases, and 7 bases lay outside the gene matches. Germline V gives CDR1 SGHTA, CDR2 FQGNSA. CDR3 nucleotides: TGTGCCAGCAGCCTGACAGCGGGAGGGCTCACAGATACGCAGTATTTT. The encoded protein is CASSLTAGGLTDTQYF.

This clone was seen at least ten times. The chain employs TRBV19 and TRBJ1-3, with 7 bases lining up with TRBD1. The CDR3 is 14 residues long. CDR1 and CDR2 from the germline V gene are LNHDA and SQIVND (reference sequence). J gave up 2 bases and V 7 bases, and 5 bases lay outside the gene matches. CDR3 nucleotides: TGTGCCAGTACCCCGAGGGGGCCTGGAAACACCATATATTTT. Amino acid sequence: CASTPRGPGNTIYF.

CDR3 DNA sequence: TGTGCCAGCAGCTCGGGACAGGGTGCTGGCTACACCTTC. Its translation is CASSSGQGAGYTF. This chain links TRBV9 with TRBJ1-2; TRBD1 matches at 9 bases. The junction had 5 bases not matched to a gene; V was cut back by 4 bases and J by 7 bases. CDR3 size: 13 residues. Germline-derived CDR1 and CDR2 are SGDLS and YYNGEE.

The chain combines TRBV18 with TRBJ2-1; 9 bases align to TRBD1. J was trimmed by 7 bases and V by 5 bases; bases with no gene match: 9. The V gene's germline CDR1 is KGHSH and CDR2 LQKENI. CDR3 length equals 15 residues. CDR3 bases: TGTGCCAGCTCATCGGCGGGACAGGGTGGGAATGAGCAGTTCTTC. Its translation: CASSSAGQGGNEQFF.

This chain uses TRBV29-1 with TRBJ2-1; TRBD1 agrees at 9 bases. Unmatched junction bases numbered 7, after V lost 6 bases and J lost 1 base. The CDR3 is 15 residues long. Germline assignment: CDR1 SQVTM and CDR2 ANQGSEA. This CDR3 is CSVEDRGTSYNEQFF. CDR3 bases: TGCAGCGTCGAGGACAGGGGAACGTCCTACAATGAGCAGTTCTTC.

In the case of this clone: The sample has other DNA sequences that encode this CDR3 too. DNA of the CDR3: TGTGCCAGCAGTCAGAACAGGGGAAATTCACCCCTCCACTTT. This codes for CASSQNRGNSPLHF. The rearrangement links TRBV27 to TRBJ1-6, with 7 nucleotides matching TRBD1. The junction had 5 bases not matched to a gene; V was cut back by 5 bases and J by 7 bases. This CDR3 is built from 14 residues. Germline V lookup: CDR1 MNHEY, CDR2 SMNVEV (reference sequence).

The chain joins TRBV30 to TRBJ2-1; 12 bases map to TRBD2. V shed 3 bases and J 8 bases; nucleotides not matched to a gene: 8. The CDR3 covers 15 residues. The V gene's germline CDR1 is GTSNPN and CDR2 SVGIG (reference sequence). CDR3 nucleotide sequence: TGTGCCTGGAGAAAACTAGCGGGAGGTTTGGATGAGCAGTTCTTC. Its protein is CAWRKLAGGLDEQFF.

This chain uses TRBV10-3 with TRBJ1-2; D is possibly TRBD1 (5 bases). V was clipped by 0 bases and J by 5 bases, with 13 bases between them. CDR1 and CDR2 from the germline V gene are ENHRY and SYGVKD. This CDR3 region has 15 residues. The CDR3 reads CAISESKGAPYGYTF. In nucleotides, the CDR3 is TGTGCCATCAGTGAGTCTAAAGGGGCTCCTTATGGCTACACCTTC.

The rearrangement uses TRBV15 and TRBJ1-1; D gene ambiguous. Trimming left V 1 base short and J 9 bases short, with 21 bases between. The CDR3 length is 16 residues. CDR1 is LNHNV, CDR2 YYDKDF, per germline (reference sequence). In nucleotides, the CDR3 is TGTGCCACCAGCAGAGCCTACGCGGGGAAAGGATTACAAGCTTTCTTT. As protein: CATSRAYAGKGLQAFF.